This T cell receptor beta chain stems from a study of blood T cell repertoires in COVID-19. Background on the study: Sites across the United States, Italy and Spain contributed samples from acute and convalescent COVID-19. From T cells, B-cell-depleted T cells, or PBMCs came the material, which was cDNA or gDNA.

As originally analysed: From reference gene primer amplification, estimates of nucleated cell counts were derived. Produced via immunoSEQ multiplex PCR; TCRdb's table is partial and in-frame only. D and trimming come from the DNA, and the V and J calls and clone size come from that table. Of about 280,000 clones in the sample, roughly 85% were seen once. The CDR3 has 14 residues. V trimming: 4 bases; J trimming: 7 bases; junction bases outside the gene matches: 6. Per the germline V gene, CDR1 is GTSNPN and CDR2 is SVGIG (reference sequence). This chain joins TRBV30 and TRBJ2-1; 11 bases map to TRBD1. Source material: peripheral blood. The receptor was isolated from a man aged 50 to 60 with active or convalescent COVID-19. CDR3 DNA sequence: TGTGCCTGGATCCGGGACAGGGGGATAAATGAGCAGTTCTTC. It encodes CAWIRDRGINEQFF.